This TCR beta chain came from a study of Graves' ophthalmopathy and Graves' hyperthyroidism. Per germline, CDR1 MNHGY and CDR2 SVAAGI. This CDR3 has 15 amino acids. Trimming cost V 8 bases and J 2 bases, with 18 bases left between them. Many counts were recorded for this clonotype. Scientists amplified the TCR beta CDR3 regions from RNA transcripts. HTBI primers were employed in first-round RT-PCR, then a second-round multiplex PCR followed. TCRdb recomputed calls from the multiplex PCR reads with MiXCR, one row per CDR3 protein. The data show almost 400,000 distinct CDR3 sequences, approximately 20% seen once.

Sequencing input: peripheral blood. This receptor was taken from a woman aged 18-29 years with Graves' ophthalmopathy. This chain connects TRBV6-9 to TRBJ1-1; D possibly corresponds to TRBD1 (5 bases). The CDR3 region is CASEPMGRANTEAFF. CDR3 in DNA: TGTGCCAGCGAACCCATGGGGCGGGCAAACACTGAAGCTTTCTTT.